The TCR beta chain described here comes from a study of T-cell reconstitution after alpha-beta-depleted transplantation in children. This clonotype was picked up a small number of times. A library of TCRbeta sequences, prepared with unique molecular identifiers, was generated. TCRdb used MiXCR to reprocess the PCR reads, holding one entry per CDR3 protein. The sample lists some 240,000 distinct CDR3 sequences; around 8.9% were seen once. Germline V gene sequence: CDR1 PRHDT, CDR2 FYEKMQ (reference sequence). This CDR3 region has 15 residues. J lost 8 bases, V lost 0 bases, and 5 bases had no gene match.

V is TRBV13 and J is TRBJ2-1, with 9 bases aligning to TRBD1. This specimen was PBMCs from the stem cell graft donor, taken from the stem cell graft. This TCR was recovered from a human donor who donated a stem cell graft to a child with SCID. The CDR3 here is CASSLGDRGGDEQFF. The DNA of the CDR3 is TGTGCCAGCAGCTTAGGGGACAGGGGAGGAGATGAGCAGTTCTTC.